Listed here is a single T cell receptor beta chain. Once extracted for a subset, genomic DNA was divided evenly among several immunoSEQ plates. TCRdb's copy holds only in-frame clones and misses some; the assay was immunoSEQ multiplex PCR. The sample holds over a million clones, 78% seen once. The sample belongs to a study of shared clonotypes between healthy human individuals. Germline V gene sequence: CDR1 SNHLY, CDR2 FYNNEI. The CDR3 runs to 12 residues. The V gene lost 6 bases and the J gene lost 6 bases, with 11 bases spanning the gap. The sample was memory CD4+ T cells from PBMCs. Described subset: CD45RA-negative fraction. This receptor was identified in a young man in good health. Some clones in this sample may be carry-over from other donors' samples. The chain combines TRBV2 with TRBJ1-1; D ambiguous. CDR3 DNA: TGTGCCAGCAGGTCTTTTGACCCTGAAGCTTTCTTT. Protein product: CASRSFDPEAFF.